This T cell receptor (beta chain) was captured by sequencing in a study of T cell responses to AZD1222 COVID-19 vaccine. Study conclusions and caveats: Clonal diversity may have been underestimated in mostly white British donors. Among vaccine-associated CD4 TCRs, coverage spanned spike, with dominance at 160-218 and 743-854. Reportedly, nearly half of unique spike TCRs recognized epitopes outside B.1.351/B.1.1.7 mutations. Following two doses of AZD1222, Spike-specific TCR breadth and depth rose.

The CDR3 contains 18 residues. V shed 3 bases and J shed 6 bases, with 22 bases lying between them. CDR1 SGHRS and CDR2 YFSETQ come from the germline V gene. On this clone itself: Its cognate antigen is unknown.

Assay: immunoSEQ multiplex PCR; the TCRdb copy retains only in-frame clones and omits some. The data show about 120,000 clones, 92% seen once. This TCR was recovered from an adult in good health. The sample consisted of peripheral blood, taken on day 0 of AZD1222 vaccination. The chain carries TRBV5-1 and TRBJ1-6, with D hard to call. The chain's CDR3 is CASSSPVGGGDVNSPLHF. The CDR3 nucleotides are TGCGCCAGCAGCTCCCCTGTTGGAGGCGGCGACGTTAATTCACCCCTCCACTTT.